This T cell receptor (beta chain) was documented in a study of beta chain features in type 1 diabetes. The wider study: Investigators examined some 100,000,000 sorted cells across all samples.

Isolated RNA was reverse transcribed in full, so expressed TCRB transcripts were sequenced. Measured with immunoSEQ multiplex PCR; TCRdb has only the in-frame clones, and not every one. Found here are some 350,000 clones, roughly 9.8% of them singletons; the top ten hold approximately 0.6%. A single heparinised blood sample, averaging about 120 mL, was obtained per donor. The authors sorted CD4+ naive, central memory, regulatory and stem cell-like memory cells via CD45RO/CCR7/CD25/CD127/CD95/CD27. Purities in excess of 95% were seen in all sorted populations. Study-wide results and limits: In every one of the four CD4+ subsets, TCRB CDR3s were moderately but significantly shorter in Type 1 diabetes patients.

CDR1 and CDR2 (germline): MNHNS, SASEGT. The CDR3 is 14 amino acids. V gave up 4 bases and J gave up 7 bases; unmatched junction bases: 6. This clone was seen a handful of times. The target antigen is unknown. This TCR came from a man aged 30-40 years with type 1 diabetes. Sequencing was done on a sample of central memory CD4+ T cells from blood. The gene calls are TRBV6-1 and TRBJ2-1; TRBD1 agrees at 8 bases. CDR3: CASSGQGIRNEQFF. Written as DNA, the CDR3 is TGTGCCAGCAGTGGACAGGGGATAAGAAATGAGCAGTTCTTC.